One and the same sample provided the 17 T cell receptor beta chains below, sequenced in a study of cytomegalovirus exposure and HLA in healthy donors. In the PCR, 60 Vbeta and 13 Jbeta primers were used. Only in-frame clones appear in the TCRdb table, and some are missing; sequencing was by immunoSEQ multiplex PCR. The sample holds about 210,000 clones, around 81% seen once. The sample taken for sequencing was PBMCs. The receptors derive from a woman aged 45 to 65 in good health and CMV-seropositive.

The chain combines TRBV2 with TRBJ2-5, with D uncertain. Trimming shortened V by 4 bases and J by 5 bases, and 8 bases separated the two germline ends. The V gene's germline CDR1 is SNHLY and CDR2 FYNNEI. CDR3 length: 12 residues. This chain's CDR3 is CASSVGRETQYF. CDR3 DNA sequence: TGTGCCAGCAGTGTGGGCCGGGAGACCCAGTACTTC.

The gene calls are TRBV28 and TRBJ1-2, with 8 positions matching TRBD1. V lost 5 bases to trimming and J lost 8 bases; unmatched junction nucleotides: 7. The CDR3 is made up of 13 amino acids. CDR1 and CDR2 from the germline V gene are MDHEN and SYDVKM. CDR3 residues: CASSTQGVWGYTF. The DNA of the CDR3 is TGTGCCAGCAGTACACAGGGGGTTTGGGGCTACACCTTC.

This clone appeared a few times. This chain connects TRBV27 to TRBJ1-1; 7 nucleotides match TRBD1. The V segment lost 5 bases and the J segment 1 base; nucleotides outside the gene matches: 4. Germline values: CDR1 MNHEY, CDR2 SMNVEV (reference sequence). The CDR3 sequence is 14 residues long. In DNA form, the CDR3 reads TGTGCCAGCAGTAGGACAGGCAGGAACACTGAAGCTTTCTTT. This gives the protein CASSRTGRNTEAFF.

This clone was counted between two and nine times. V usage is TRBV30 and J usage is TRBJ1-2, with TRBD1 identical over 8 bases. Trimming cost V 1 base and J 10 bases; bases outside gene matches: 8. Per the germline V gene, CDR1 is GTSNPN and CDR2 is SVGIG (reference sequence). The CDR3 contains 13 residues. CDR3 bases: TGTGCCTGGAGTGCCGACAGGGGAGCCCACTACACCTTC. Encoded protein: CAWSADRGAHYTF.

The chain combines TRBV28 with TRBJ1-2; 7 nucleotides line up with TRBD1. The CDR3 consists of 12 residues. Germline loops: CDR1 MDHEN, CDR2 SYDVKM. V gave up 7 bases and J gave up 7 bases; unmatched junction bases: 6. CDR3 nucleotides: TGTGCCAGCACCACGGACAGGTCTGGCTACACCTTC. This codes for CASTTDRSGYTF.

The V call is TRBV4-2, the J call TRBJ2-1; 9 bases match TRBD1. The CDR3 runs 15 residues. With V trimmed by 1 base and J by 7 bases, 5 bases remained unmatched. CDR1 LGHNA and CDR2 YNFKEQ come from the germline V gene. The CDR3: CASSQGTGDRNEQFF. The CDR3, as DNA: TGTGCCAGCAGCCAAGGGACAGGGGATAGGAATGAGCAGTTCTTC.

V usage is TRBV10-3 and J usage is TRBJ2-2; TRBD1 matches at 9 bases. Per the germline V gene, CDR1 is ENHRY and CDR2 is SYGVKD. V was pared by 5 bases and J by 3 bases, with 7 bases of the junction left unmatched. CDR3 length: 16 amino acids. The CDR3, as DNA: TGTGCCATCAGTCGGGACAGGGTACGGGACACCGGGGAGCTGTTTTTT. It specifies CAISRDRVRDTGELFF.

A note on this clone: Germline and junction disagree at one end, which may indicate a read error. Other DNA sequences within the sample encode an identical CDR3. V gene TRBV23-1 combines with J gene TRBJ1-1; weak D call: TRBD1 (5 bases). TRBV23-1 is labeled an ORF, and its function is uncertain. This CDR3 region has 15 residues. CDR3: CASSRARRKDTEAFF. The CDR3 DNA reads as TGCGCCAGCAGTCGGGCGAGACGAAAGGACACTGAGGCTTTCTTT.

This sequence joins TRBV15 and TRBJ2-1, with 11 bases fitting TRBD2. CDR3 length equals 13 residues. CDR1 and CDR2 (germline): LNHNV, YYDKDF (reference sequence). The V gene end was trimmed by 0 bases and the J gene end by 14 bases; junction bases not matched to a gene: 3. The DNA for the CDR3 is TGTGCCACCAGCAGAGATAGCGGGGGGGCAAAGTTCTTC. It encodes CATSRDSGGAKFF.

This chain uses TRBV7-9 with TRBJ2-5; unclear D gene. The CDR3 has 17 amino acids. The germline V and J ends were trimmed by 0 bases and 4 bases, with 18 bases remaining between them. CDR1 and CDR2 (germline): SEHNR, FQNEAQ (reference sequence). CDR3 coding DNA: TGTGCCAGCAGCTTAGCGAACCTGCAGGCGATGGTAGAGACCCAGTACTTC. Its translation is CASSLANLQAMVETQYF. Combining the CDR3 with reference TRBV7-9 and TRBJ2-5 gives the whole variable domain DTGVSQNPRHKITKRGQNVTFRCDPISEHNRLYWYRQTLGQGPEFLTYFQNEAQLEKSRLLSDRFSAERPKGSFSTLEIQRTEQGDSAMYLCASSLANLQAMVETQYFGPGTRLLVL.

This chain joins TRBV6-6 and TRBJ2-7; maybe TRBD1 (5 bases). Germline CDR1 MNHNY, CDR2 SVGAGI (reference sequence). This CDR3 is 13 amino acids long. V was trimmed by 7 bases and J by 3 bases, leaving 13 bases between them. CDR3 bases: TGTGCCAGCACCCTGGACAACTACTACGAGCAGTACTTC. This codes for CASTLDNYYEQYF.

This clone was counted a few times. This chain joins TRBV9 and TRBJ1-1, with D possibly matching TRBD1 (5 bases). The CDR3 spans 14 residues. Per the germline V gene, CDR1 is SGDLS and CDR2 is YYNGEE. V lost 2 bases to trimming and J lost 4 bases, with 12 bases between them. The CDR3 spells CASSVDVGGTEAFF. The CDR3 coding sequence is TGTGCCAGCAGCGTTGACGTGGGGGGCACTGAAGCTTTCTTT.

The chain is built from TRBV6-4 and TRBJ2-1; D is possibly TRBD2 (5 bases). Germline CDR1 and CDR2: MRHNA and SNTAGT. The CDR3 consists of 13 residues. V dropped 3 bases and J dropped 12 bases, with 15 bases sitting between them. Here the CDR3 reads CASSEGPPRGQFF. The DNA of the CDR3 is TGTGCCAGCAGTGAAGGACCCCCTCGGGGGCAGTTCTTC.

The V and J genes are TRBV19 and TRBJ1-6; 7 bases are a match to TRBD1. V lost 4 bases to trimming and J lost 14 bases; unmatched junction nucleotides: 14. CDR3 size: 15 residues. Germline assignment: CDR1 LNHDA and CDR2 SQIVND (reference sequence). CDR3 sequence reads: CASSSTGTEGTALHF. The CDR3 DNA reads TGTGCCAGTAGTAGCACCGGGACGGAGGGGACAGCCCTCCACTTT. The whole variable domain, filled in from reference TRBV19 and TRBJ1-6, reads DGGITQSPKYLFRKEGQNVTLSCEQNLNHDAMYWYRQDPGQGLRLIYYSQIVNDFQKGDIAEGYSVSREKKESFPLTVTSAQKNPTAFYLCASSSTGTEGTALHFGNGTRLTVT.

V usage is TRBV4-3 and J usage is TRBJ1-1; 7 positions match TRBD1. The CDR3 has 16 amino acids. Germline V lookup: CDR1 LGHNA, CDR2 YSLEER. J lost 0 bases, V lost 7 bases, and 11 bases had no gene match. The CDR3, as DNA: TGCGCCAGCAAAGACAGGGCAGGATCTGTGAACACTGAAGCTTTCTTT. Translating it yields CASKDRAGSVNTEAFF.

In its sample, this clone was seen once. The V gene is TRBV28, the J gene TRBJ1-3, with a weak D call TRBD1 (6 bases). From germline, CDR1 is MDHEN and CDR2 SYDVKM. CDR3 length: 14 amino acids. The V and J ends lost 3 bases and 2 bases respectively, with 8 bases between them. CDR3 DNA sequence: TGTGCCAGCAGTTTCGGGGGGCCTGGAAACACCATATATTTT. It codes for CASSFGGPGNTIYF. Looking up the rest from reference TRBV28 and TRBJ1-3 gives the full variable domain: DVKVTQSSRYLVKRTGEKVFLECVQDMDHENMFWYRQDPGLGLRLIYFSYDVKMKEKGDIPEGYSVSREKKERFSLILESASTNQTSMYLCASSFGGPGNTIYFGEGSWLTVV.

The table lists this clone with a few counts. The chain uses TRBV28 and TRBJ2-7; possibly TRBD1 for D (6 bases). Germline V CDR1 and CDR2: MDHEN, SYDVKM. CDR3 size: 14 residues. Trimming cost V 6 bases and J 0 bases, with 12 bases left between them. The CDR3 reads CASRPTGSSYEQYF. The CDR3 DNA sequence: TGTGCCAGCAGGCCAACAGGGAGCTCCTACGAGCAGTACTTC.